This entry describes one T cell receptor beta chain. This clone was seen just once. It lacks a known antigen. There are no base qualities to consult, and no much larger clone falls within one base. The library was made by the immunoSEQ multiplex PCR assay. Rearranged TCR beta chain products were amplified from the genomic DNA of sorted T-cell subsets and were then sequenced. Under the source paper's analysis protocol: Shannon entropy and Simpson indices were used to measure how diverse the repertoire of productive TCR beta rearrangements was. To assess clonal expansion, the frequencies of the 100 most abundant productive TCR beta clonotypes were added up as a share of total reads. The TRB repertoires were scored with a self-reactivity index that is based on amino acid usage at CDR3beta positions 6 and 7. Two-way ANOVA was used for repertoire analyses, while Student t or Mann-Whitney tests were used for flow cytometric analyses. TCRdb's version of the immuneACCESS table is confined to in-frame rearrangements and falls short of the full clone set. An unresolved V gene accounts for under half of the shortfall where checked; the remainder is of unknown origin. V, J and clone size reflect that table, while D and trimming were determined from the DNA. Here the sample has 40,000 to 55,000 clones; about 90% occur a single time. The ten top clones hold approximately 0.51% of the sample.

Before genomic DNA extraction, conventional CD4+ T cells were purified from blood as CD25-low CD127-high cells. For repertoire analyses, the comparison group consisted of several healthy control donors. Including cysteine and phenylalanine, the CDR3 has 16 amino acids. The CDR3 DNA has 48 bases and is translated from base 1. A distance of 19 bases separates the germline ends of V and J, which lose 2 bases and 7 bases respectively. Via the germline V gene (reference sequence), CDR1 is LNHDA and CDR2 SQIVND. The data stem from a study of regulatory and conventional T cells in RAG deficiency (dated by TCRdb to about 2017). In the study overall: High-throughput TCR beta sequencing was used to compare the diversity and composition of the Treg, conventional CD4+ and CD8+ T cell repertoires of RAG-deficient patients with those of healthy controls. Here is what the overall study found, with its caveats: Compared with controls, Omenn syndrome and CID/AS patients had roughly 95-fold fewer unique TCR beta sequences in Treg cells, whereas the reduction in the other subsets was about 10-fold. Sorted CD25-high CD127-low cells from Omenn syndrome patients may represent peripherally activated cells rather than bona fide Treg cells. Some T-cell subset analyses were not performed for some subjects. Markedly lower Shannon entropy and higher Simpson indices were observed in RAG-deficient patients than in control T-cell subpopulations. All patient T-cell subsets had shorter CDR3 lengths; Omenn syndrome patients showed >80% Treg-Tconv repertoire overlap at nucleotide and amino acid level.

These sequences were also reported in another study, on regulatory T cells. According to the second study: The multiplex PCR relied on 52 forward TRBV primers and 13 reverse TRBJ primers, and amplification bias was corrected through assay-based and computational methods. Restricted unique TRB V-J pairs and skewed V and J gene usage were observed in patient repertoires, most markedly in regulatory T cells. T-cell receptor beta repertoires of sorted regulatory, conventional CD4+ and CD8+ T cells were compared between CD3G-deficient patients and healthy controls. Peripheral blood mononuclear cells were isolated by Ficoll density separation. Rearranged TRB loci were amplified from genomic DNA by multiplex PCR within the immunoSEQ assay. An Illumina HiSeq platform was used to sequence the TRB amplicons. Raw sequences were error-filtered and aligned to reference gene sequences by custom algorithms and were subsequently analyzed with the immunoSEQ online tools. Productive and nonproductive TRB rearrangement frequencies were evaluated among both unique and total sequences. For group comparisons, t tests, Mann-Whitney tests or two-way ANOVA were performed in Prism software.

The receptor was isolated from a human donor in good health. Sample: CD4+ effector T cells sorted from blood. The chain joins TRBV19 to TRBJ2-3; the D element could tentatively be TRBD1 or TRBD2, as 5 bases agree for each. The CDR3 region reads CASSILSGRGTNTQYF. The bases are TGTGCCAGTAGTATATTGTCGGGACGGGGCACTAATACGCAGTATTTT.